A single sample gave rise to the 16 T cell receptor beta chains below, sequenced in a study of Graves' ophthalmopathy and Graves' hyperthyroidism. The authors amplified TCR beta CDR3 regions from RNA transcripts. HTBI primers were used in a first-round RT-PCR, which preceded a second-round multiplex PCR. Via MiXCR, TCRdb re-called the multiplex PCR reads, giving one row per CDR3 protein. In the table there are about 390,000 distinct CDR3 sequences, about a sixth of which are singletons. Material: peripheral blood. Source of these receptors: an adult woman with stable Graves' hyperthyroidism.

The table lists this clonotype with many counts. The J gene is TRBJ2-7, the V gene TRBV20-1, with TRBD2 matching 13 bases. CDR3 size: 14 residues. V shed 4 bases and J 5 bases; nucleotides not matched to a gene: 5. The germline V gene has CDR1 DFQATT and CDR2 SNEGSKA (reference sequence). The CDR3 bases are TGCAGTGCTACCGGACTAGCGGGAGTTCACGAGCAGTACTTC. Translation gives CSATGLAGVHEQYF.

V usage is TRBV7-6 and J usage is TRBJ2-2, with TRBD2 identical over 11 bases. The CDR3 spans 17 residues. From germline, CDR1 is SGHVS and CDR2 FNYEAQ. V dropped 5 bases and J dropped 0; count of bases not matched to a gene: 5. The CDR3 region has the DNA TGTGCCAGCAGCCCTACTAGCGGGGGCTCGAACACCGGGGAGCTGTTTTTT. It encodes CASSPTSGGSNTGELFF. The full variable domain, with the rest looked up from reference TRBV7-6 and TRBJ2-2, is GAGVSQSPRYKVTKRGQDVALRCDPISGHVSLYWYRQALGQGPEFLTYFNYEAQQDKSGLPNDRFSAERPEGSISTLTIQRTEQRDSAMYRCASSPTSGGSNTGELFFGEGSRLTVL.

This clonotype was picked up many times. The chain combines TRBV28 with TRBJ2-4, with 7 bases aligning to TRBD2. The CDR3 covers 14 residues. Per germline, CDR1 MDHEN and CDR2 SYDVKM. Trimming at V came to 6 bases and at J to 5 bases, leaving 7 bases not matched to a gene. CDR3 nucleotide sequence: TGTGCCAGCAGGTGGGAGGGTCTTGAAAACATTCAGTACTTC. It yields the protein CASRWEGLENIQYF.

This rearrangement joins TRBV5-1 to TRBJ2-7; D is perhaps TRBD1 (6 bases). CDR1 SGHRS and CDR2 YFSETQ come from the germline V gene. V was clipped by 4 bases and J by 0 bases, with 14 bases between them. The CDR3 runs 15 residues. CDR3: CASSQTGLLSYEQYF. As DNA, the CDR3 is TGCGCCAGCAGCCAAACAGGGCTACTCTCCTACGAGCAGTACTTC.

Regarding this clonotype: A read error may explain this, as a much larger clone is one base away. Since no conserved phenylalanine or tryptophan closes the CDR3, a read error is the likely cause. The rearrangement uses TRBV4-3 and TRBJ2-5, with TRBD2 identical over 9 bases. Germline V gives CDR1 LGHNA, CDR2 YSLEER. The trim removed 1 base at V and 3 bases at J, leaving 6 bases unmatched. The CDR3 covers 16 residues. The CDR3: CASSQGAGGLEETQYL. CDR3 coding DNA: TGCGCCAGCAGCCAAGGGGCGGGAGGGCTTGAAGAGACCCAGTACCTC.

There are many counts of this clonotype. This chain links TRBV7-2 with TRBJ1-1; a possible D gene is TRBD1 (6 bases). Germline-derived CDR1 and CDR2 are SGHTA and FQGNSA. The CDR3 is made up of 14 amino acids. Trimming took off 1 base at V and 4 bases at J, with 10 bases between the two ends. The CDR3 DNA sequence: TGTGCCAGCAGCTTAGTGGGGGCCGGCACTGAAGCTTTCTTT. It is translated as CASSLVGAGTEAFF.

The sample holds many counts of this clonotype. This sequence joins TRBV20-1 and TRBJ2-5, with 11 bases that match TRBD2. V shed 8 bases and J 7 bases; nucleotides not matched to a gene: 9. Germline loops: CDR1 DFQATT, CDR2 SNEGSKA (reference sequence). This CDR3 spans 13 amino acids. CDR3 sequence (DNA): TGCAGTCAAAAACTAGCGGGAGATTGGACCCAGTACTTC. Its translation: CSQKLAGDWTQYF.

The chain recombines TRBV6-1 with TRBJ2-7; 10 positions agree with TRBD2. Trimming cost V 3 bases and J 9 bases; bases outside gene matches: 11. Germline assignment: CDR1 MNHNS and CDR2 SASEGT. The CDR3 sequence is 15 residues long. CDR3 loop: CASSDPGLAGDWQYF. The CDR3 DNA sequence: TGTGCCAGCAGTGACCCGGGTCTAGCGGGGGATTGGCAGTACTTC.

This clonotype was observed at least ten times. The chain couples TRBV12-3 or TRBV12-4 to TRBJ1-2; 7 bases line up with TRBD1. The trim removed 6 bases at V and 3 bases at J, leaving 7 bases unmatched. The CDR3 is 14 amino acids. CDR3 sequence (DNA): TGTGCCAGCAGACAAACAGGGGTGGACTATGGCTACACCTTC. Its protein is CASRQTGVDYGYTF.

The V gene is TRBV11-2, the J gene TRBJ1-1; D is ambiguous. This CDR3 spans 14 amino acids. Germline loops: CDR1 SGHAT, CDR2 FQNNGV. V lost 1 base and J lost 5, with 11 bases in between. The DNA of the CDR3 is TGTGCCAGCAGCTTAGGGACGCCCGTTACTGAAGCTTTCTTT. It is translated as CASSLGTPVTEAFF. Based on the CDR3 plus reference TRBV11-2 and TRBJ1-1, the full variable domain is EAGVAQSPRYKIIEKRQSVAFWCNPISGHATLYWYQQILGQGPKLLIQFQNNGVVDDSQLPKDRFSAERLKGVDSTLKIQPAKLEDSAVYLCASSLGTPVTEAFFGQGTRLTVV.

This clonotype was seen at least ten times. The rearrangement joins TRBV4-2 to TRBJ2-7; 7 bases line up with TRBD2. The germline V gene has CDR1 LGHNA and CDR2 YNFKEQ. Trimming took 0 bases from V and 4 from J; bases not matched to a gene: 9. The CDR3 totals 16 residues. The CDR3 coding sequence is TGTGCCAGCAGCCAAGATAGAGACGGGAGGATGTACGAGCAGTACTTC. Its translation: CASSQDRDGRMYEQYF.

V is TRBV19 and J is TRBJ2-5, with 10 bases identical to TRBD2. The CDR3 is 17 amino acids. The trim removed 5 bases at V and 4 bases at J, leaving 13 bases unmatched. Germline V gene data show CDR1 as LNHDA and CDR2 as SQIVND (reference sequence). In DNA, the CDR3 is TGTGCCAGTAGTTCTATCCTAGCGGGAGTTAAAGGAGAGACCCAGTACTTC. Its protein is CASSSILAGVKGETQYF.

The count of this clonotype is one. The J gene is TRBJ2-7, the V gene TRBV6-1, with D perhaps TRBD1 (5 bases). This CDR3 contains 13 residues. Germline CDR1 reads MNHNS; CDR2 reads SASEGT. Trimming removed 6 bases at V and 4 bases at J, with 13 bases between. Here the CDR3 DNA reads TGTGCCAGCAGCCAAAGAGACAGATACGAGCAGTACTTC. This translates into CASSQRDRYEQYF.

This clonotype was observed at least ten times. The rearrangement links TRBV6-2 or TRBV6-3 to TRBJ2-4; 7 bases are shared with TRBD2. With V trimmed by 5 bases and J by 3 bases, 19 bases remained unmatched. Germline CDR1 reads MNHEY; CDR2 reads SVGEGT. This CDR3 region has 19 residues. DNA for the CDR3: TGTGCCAGCAGTAACGCAACCGAGGGACTACGCCATGGCAAAAACATTCAGTACTTC. Translating it yields CASSNATEGLRHGKNIQYF.

This clonotype was counted at least ten times. This chain links TRBV7-8 with TRBJ2-5; TRBD2 matches at 8 bases. V shed 5 bases and J 3 bases; nucleotides not matched to a gene: 14. The germline gives CDR1 SGHVS, CDR2 FQNEAQ. The CDR3 sequence is 17 residues long. DNA of the CDR3: TGTGCCAGCAGCCCGCGGCGACTAGCGCGGGACAAAGAGACCCAGTACTTC. Amino acid sequence: CASSPRRLARDKETQYF.

There are many counts of this clonotype. The V gene is TRBV19, the J gene TRBJ2-2; perhaps TRBD2 as D (6 bases). CDR1 and CDR2 (germline): LNHDA, SQIVND (reference sequence). CDR3 length: 13 residues. Trimming removed 3 bases from V and 9 bases from J, with 11 bases in between. CDR3 loop: CASSIGGNRELFF. CDR3 in DNA: TGTGCCAGTAGTATCGGGGGTAACCGGGAGCTGTTTTTT.